The source of this T cell receptor beta chain is a study of T cells in Graves' hyperthyroidism and ophthalmopathy. This clonotype has ten or more counts. CDR3 length: 13 residues. Trimming stripped 5 bases from V and 2 bases from J, with 8 bases between. CDR1 and CDR2 from the germline V gene are LGHDT and YNNKEL (reference sequence). RNA transcripts gave rise to amplified TCR beta CDR3 regions. Carried out on the TCR CDR3, a first-round RT-PCR used the HTBI primer set. TCRdb analysed the multiplex PCR reads with MiXCR anew, one entry per CDR3 protein. Here the sample spans about 570,000 distinct CDR3 sequences, approximately 14% being singletons. Calling Graves' hyperthyroidism stable meant ophthalmopathy did not progress within 18 months. Patients aged 18 to 65 had newly diagnosed hyperthyroidism lasting under 2 months.

Specimen: blood. The clonotype originates from a woman in her forties with Graves' hyperthyroidism. The genes are TRBV3-1 and TRBJ2-3; unclear D gene. CDR3 DNA: TGTGCCAGCAGCGTCGTATCCACAGATACGCAGTATTTT. This encodes CASSVVSTDTQYF.